A selection of T cell receptor beta chains follows, all from one sample in a study of molecular identifiers for immune sequencing clone quantification. TCRdb reprocessed the PCR reads with MiXCR, giving one entry per CDR3 protein. The repertoire includes 65,000 to 70,000 distinct CDR3 sequences, approximately 18% of them detected once, and about 1.5% sits in the top ten. Sequences were obtained from naive CD8+ T cells from blood, with Jurkat cell RNA spiked in. The receptors were gathered from a human donor in good health. Some libraries in this study had Jurkat cell RNA spiked in. CDR3s include the opening cysteine and the closing phenylalanine or tryptophan. Fields, in order: clone size, D gene, V gene, J gene, CDR3 DNA, CDR3 protein. A D gene is named only where the DNA matches it firmly. The size entry is marked missing in some rows and otherwise reads once, few, many or a size class.

-,-,TRBV28,TRBJ1-3,TGTGCCAGCAGTTTAATTCTCGGGGATAATTTCGGAAACACCATATATTTT,CASSLILGDNFGNTIYF
many,-,TRBV3-1,TRBJ2-7,TGTGCCAGCAGCCCTCGACGGGCACCCACGGTGCAGTACTTC,CASSPRRAPTVQYF
many,-,TRBV6-5,TRBJ2-7,TGTGCCAGCAGTGACCAAACCCCCCTGGGGAGCTCCTACGAGCAGTACTTC,CASSDQTPLGSSYEQYF
-,-,TRBV28,TRBJ1-2,TGTGCCAGCAGCCCCGGGACATGGGGTTTATATGGCTACACCTTC,CASSPGTWGLYGYTF
-,-,TRBV5-8,TRBJ2-1,TGTGCCAGCAGCACCCGGACTAATTTCTACAATGAGCAGTTCTTC,CASSTRTNFYNEQFF
many,-,TRBV11-2,TRBJ1-1,TGTGCCAGCAGCTTAAAGGGGTTCTCTGAAGCTTTCTTT,CASSLKGFSEAFF
-,TRBD2,TRBV13,TRBJ2-1,TGTGCCAGCAGCCCGGGACTACCTCCCTACAATGAGCAGTTCTTC,CASSPGLPPYNEQFF
many,TRBD1,TRBV23-1,TRBJ1-5,TGCGCCAGCAATGGAACCGGGACAGGGGATCAGCCCCAGCATTTT,CASNGTGTGDQPQHF
-,-,TRBV11-3,TRBJ2-3,TGTGCCAGCAGCTCCCATACGTCGGCAGATACGCAGTATTTT,CASSSHTSADTQYF
few,TRBD2,TRBV12-3/TRBV12-4,TRBJ2-1,TGTGCCAGCAGTTCAAGGGCTAGCGGGAGCTATGAGCAGTTCTTC,CASSSRASGSYEQFF
-,TRBD1,TRBV29-1,TRBJ2-1,TGCAGCGTCGTTAGGGGGCATGAGCAGTTCTTC,CSVVRGHEQFF
few,TRBD2,TRBV5-6,TRBJ2-1,TGTGCCGGCAGCAAGGGACTAGCGAGCGATGAGCAGTTCTTC,CAGSKGLASDEQFF
many,TRBD2,TRBV27,TRBJ2-5,TGTGCCAGCAGTAGTTTGACGGGAGGACCCCAAGAGACCCAGTACTTC,CASSSLTGGPQETQYF
many,-,TRBV6-5,TRBJ1-5,TGTGCCAGCAGTTACAGGGCTGGGAGCAATCAGCCCCAGCATTTT,CASSYRAGSNQPQHF
many,-,TRBV30,TRBJ2-5,TGTGCCTGGAGTACCTCTGGGATCCACGAGACCCAGTACTTC,CAWSTSGIHETQYF
many,TRBD1,TRBV3-1,TRBJ2-4,TGTGCCAGCAGCCAAGATTCGGGACAGATCTCGTACATTCAGTACTTC,CASSQDSGQISYIQYF
many,TRBD1,TRBV30,TRBJ2-3,TGTGCCTGGAAGACAGGGTTAATAGGGACGCAGTATTTT,CAWKTGLIGTQYF
-,TRBD1,TRBV12-3/TRBV12-4,TRBJ1-1,TGTTCCAGCAAAACAGGGGGATACACTGAAGCTTTCTTT,CSSKTGGYTEAFF
many,-,TRBV7-7,TRBJ2-5,TGTGCCAGCAGCAAAGGTGTCCTACGGCAAGAGACCCAGTACTTC,CASSKGVLRQETQYF
many,-,TRBV19,TRBJ2-7,TGTGCCAGTAGTATAGACGGCAGCTCCTCCTACGAGCAGTACTTC,CASSIDGSSSYEQYF
many,-,TRBV27,TRBJ2-1,TGTGCCAGCAGTTTATCGACGGGGTCCTACAATGAGCAGTTCTTC,CASSLSTGSYNEQFF
many,TRBD2,TRBV7-8,TRBJ2-3,TGTGCCAGCAGCCCGAGACTAGCGGAGATACCCCGGGGCACAGATACGCAGTATTTT,CASSPRLAEIPRGTDTQYF
many,-,TRBV20-1,TRBJ2-3,TGCAGTGCTAGAGATTCGCCGGTAGCCCCCGGTGATACGCAGTATTTT,CSARDSPVAPGDTQYF
many,-,TRBV6-5,TRBJ2-7,TGTGCCAGCAGTTACGGACTACGTGGAGAGCAGTACTTC,CASSYGLRGEQYF
many,-,TRBV10-3,TRBJ1-1,TGTGCCATCAGTGAAGCAGGGGAGAACACTGAAGCTTTCTTT,CAISEAGENTEAFF
many,-,TRBV28,TRBJ2-3,TGTGCCAGCAGTCCCGCGGACTACCGAACAGATACGCAGTATTTT,CASSPADYRTDTQYF
many,-,TRBV10-2,TRBJ2-2,TGCGCCAGCAGTACGGGGGGCCCCGGGGAGCTGTTTTTT,CASSTGGPGELFF
few,TRBD1,TRBV11-3,TRBJ2-1,TGTGCCAGCACGCAGCCGGGACAGGGGCTTTTCGATGAGCAGTTCTTC,CASTQPGQGLFDEQFF
many,-,TRBV5-1,TRBJ2-7,TGCGCCAGCAGCTTGCCCGGGGTCGACGAGCAGTACTTC,CASSLPGVDEQYF
many,-,TRBV6-5,TRBJ2-3,TGTGCCAGCAGCATGACGGGAGTGGCCAGCGGGTTCCTCACAGATACGCAGTATTTT,CASSMTGVASGFLTDTQYF
-,-,TRBV3-1,TRBJ2-7,TGTGCCAGCAGCTCCGGGACTGGGTACGAGCAGGACTTC,CASSSGTGYEQDF
many,TRBD1,TRBV28,TRBJ1-6,TGTGCCAGCAGTGTCCGACGAGTCTCAGTCGGACAGGGTGGGTCACCCCTCCACTTT,CASSVRRVSVGQGGSPLHF
many,-,TRBV6-8,TRBJ2-7,TGTGCCAGCAGTTACTCGAAGATCGTGCGCCCTGAGCAGTACTTC,CASSYSKIVRPEQYF
-,-,TRBV13,TRBJ1-1,TGTGCCAGCAGCTCCGGGACCTACACTGAAGCTTTCTTT,CASSSGTYTEAFF
many,TRBD2,TRBV7-8,TRBJ2-1,TGTGCCAGCAGCATCGGACTAGCGGGAGGCCCTATCTCCTACAATGAGCAGTTCTTC,CASSIGLAGGPISYNEQFF
few,TRBD2,TRBV9,TRBJ2-1,TGTGCCAGCAGCCCCCTCGCGGGAGGGCCGTACAATGAGCAGTTCTTC,CASSPLAGGPYNEQFF
-,-,TRBV28,TRBJ1-3,TGTGCCAGCAGTGCCTATCCCTCTGGAAACACCATATATTTT,CASSAYPSGNTIYF
many,-,TRBV7-9,TRBJ2-3,TGTGCCAGCTCCACCCCGGCGGGGATCACAGATACGCAGTATTTT,CASSTPAGITDTQYF
many,TRBD1,TRBV18,TRBJ1-1,TGTGCCAGCTCACCGGCTCAGGGGGCAATGAACACTGAAGCTTTCTTT,CASSPAQGAMNTEAFF
once,TRBD2,TRBV12-3/TRBV12-4,TRBJ2-7,TGTGCCAGCGCGACTTTAAGCGGGAGATTATCCTACGAGCAGTACTTC,CASATLSGRLSYEQYF